These 9 T cell receptor beta chains came from one sample sequenced in a study of blood T cells in healthy people across ages. Next came a second PCR, run for about 6 to 12 cycles, which used a sample-barcoded 5' primer along with a J-beta primer mix. TCRdb independently ran MiXCR on the 5' RACE reads; one entry per CDR3 protein. The sample carries over 500,000 distinct CDR3 sequences, about 51% recorded once. Sample: blood. These receptors were taken from a woman older than 75 in good health.

At least ten counts were recorded for this clonotype. The chain couples TRBV5-5 to TRBJ2-1, with TRBD2 matching over 8 bases. From germline, CDR1 is SGHKS and CDR2 YYEKEE (reference sequence). The CDR3 consists of 15 residues. V shed 3 bases, J shed 8 bases, and the junction held 10 bases outside the gene matches. The CDR3 loop reads CASSSGLGDWDEQFF. The CDR3, as DNA: TGTGCCAGCAGCTCGGGACTAGGGGATTGGGATGAGCAGTTCTTC.

This clonotype was observed many times. The V and J genes are TRBV7-2 and TRBJ2-3; D call uncertain. V was cut by 5 bases and J by 5 bases, with 11 bases left in between. Germline CDR1 is SGHTA and CDR2 is FQGNSA. The CDR3 is made up of 13 amino acids. CDR3 sequence: CASSTRERDTQYF. CDR3 bases: TGTGCCAGCAGCACACGCGAGAGAGATACGCAGTATTTT.

V and J are TRBV15 and TRBJ1-5, with TRBD1 as a possible D gene (6 bases). The germline V and J ends were trimmed by 3 bases and 3 bases, with 9 bases remaining between them. Germline loops: CDR1 LNHNV, CDR2 YYDKDF (reference sequence). This CDR3 spans 14 amino acids. CDR3 region: CATSSTGYNQPQHF. The CDR3 bases are TGTGCCACCAGCAGCACAGGGTACAATCAGCCCCAGCATTTT.

The chain carries TRBV3-1 and TRBJ1-2; tentative D call: TRBD1 (5 bases). Germline V lookup: CDR1 LGHDT, CDR2 YNNKEL (reference sequence). The CDR3 covers 14 residues. V lost 4 bases to trimming and J lost 4 bases, with 13 bases between them. The CDR3 here is CASSPPDSIYGYTF. Written as DNA, the CDR3 is TGTGCCAGCAGCCCTCCCGACAGCATCTATGGCTACACCTTC.

The V call is TRBV7-9, the J call TRBJ2-7, with D perhaps TRBD2 (6 bases). The V end was cut by 5 bases, the J end by 1 base, with 12 bases between. CDR3 length: 14 amino acids. From germline, CDR1 is SEHNR and CDR2 FQNEAQ (reference sequence). The CDR3 DNA is TGTGCCAGCAGCGGAGGGACGCCTTCCTACGAGCAGTACTTC. Protein sequence: CASSGGTPSYEQYF.

This clonotype was counted ten times or more. The V call is TRBV5-1, the J call TRBJ2-3; 9 bases match TRBD1. The V gene end was trimmed by 3 bases and the J gene end by 6 bases; junction bases not matched to a gene: 5. Per germline, CDR1 SGHRS and CDR2 YFSETQ. The CDR3 sequence is 14 residues long. DNA for the CDR3: TGCGCCAGCAGCTCGGGACAGGGATGGGATACGCAGTATTTT. Encoded protein: CASSSGQGWDTQYF.

J is TRBJ2-1 and V is TRBV6-6, with D possibly being TRBD1 (6 bases). Germline-derived CDR1 and CDR2 are MNHNY and SVGAGI (reference sequence). V was pared by 0 bases and J by 7 bases, with 16 bases between. The CDR3 sequence is 16 residues long. The CDR3 DNA follows: TGTGCCAGCAGTTACTCTCTCCAGGGGCTACGGAATGAGCAGTTCTTC. This sequence encodes CASSYSLQGLRNEQFF.

This clonotype was detected only a few times. The chain is built from TRBV5-6 and TRBJ2-3; unclear D gene. Deletions cut 5 bases from V and 7 bases from J, with 8 bases between. The CDR3 is 11 amino acids. The germline gives CDR1 SGHDT, CDR2 YYEEEE. The chain's CDR3 is CASSMKYTQYF. The CDR3 bases are TGTGCCAGCAGTATGAAGTATACGCAGTATTTT. The full variable domain, with the rest looked up from reference TRBV5-6 and TRBJ2-3, is DAGVTQSPTHLIKTRGQQVTLRCSPKSGHDTVSWYQQALGQGPQFIFQYYEEEERQRGNFPDRFSGHQFPNYSSELNVNALLLGDSALYLCASSMKYTQYFGPGTRLTVL.

This clonotype was seen many times. V is TRBV7-9 and J is TRBJ2-3; D remains ambiguous. The CDR3 has 13 residues. V lost 1 base to trimming and J lost 6 bases, with 8 bases between them. Germline CDR1 SEHNR, CDR2 FQNEAQ (reference sequence). The CDR3 is CASSLVDADTQYF. CDR3 DNA sequence: TGTGCCAGCAGCTTAGTTGATGCGGATACGCAGTATTTT.